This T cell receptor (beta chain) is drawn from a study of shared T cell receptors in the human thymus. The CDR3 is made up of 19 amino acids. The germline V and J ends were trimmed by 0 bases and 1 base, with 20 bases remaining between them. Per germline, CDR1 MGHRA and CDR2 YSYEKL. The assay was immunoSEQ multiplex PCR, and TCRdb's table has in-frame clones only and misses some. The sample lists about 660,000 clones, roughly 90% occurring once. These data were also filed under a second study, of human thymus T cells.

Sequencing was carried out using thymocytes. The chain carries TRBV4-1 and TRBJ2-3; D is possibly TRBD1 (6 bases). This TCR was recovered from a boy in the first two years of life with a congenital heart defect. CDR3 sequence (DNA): TGCGCCAGCAGCCAAGATCCAATACATGGGGACAAACGCACAGATACGCAGTATTTT. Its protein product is CASSQDPIHGDKRTDTQYF.